Listed below are T cell receptor beta chains from one sample, sequenced in a study of T cells in Graves' hyperthyroidism and ophthalmopathy. TCRdb reanalysed the multiplex PCR reads using MiXCR and keeps one entry per CDR3 protein. The table records a few hundred thousand distinct CDR3 sequences, around 18% of them present only once. The sequencing input was blood. The receptor source for this set is a man in his forties with Graves' hyperthyroidism. Each CDR3 is given with its conserved first and last residue. Fields, in order: V gene, J gene, CDR3 protein.

v_call: TRBV7-6
j_call: TRBJ2-5
cdr3_aa: CASSPETSGVQTQYF

v_call: TRBV7-2
j_call: TRBJ1-2
cdr3_aa: CASSLQGINYGYTF

v_call: TRBV3-1
j_call: TRBJ1-2
cdr3_aa: CASSQDRGTAYGYTF

v_call: TRBV20-1
j_call: TRBJ2-7
cdr3_aa: CSARRNKLAGKPYEQYF

v_call: TRBV28
j_call: TRBJ1-2
cdr3_aa: CASSLRDRRDYGYTF

v_call: TRBV29-1
j_call: TRBJ1-3
cdr3_aa: CSAQARSGNTIYF

v_call: TRBV24-1
j_call: TRBJ2-3
cdr3_aa: CATSDGGLRLAGGAVNFADTQYF

v_call: TRBV28
j_call: TRBJ1-1
cdr3_aa: CASSLPRGKNTEAFF

v_call: TRBV7-2
j_call: TRBJ1-1
cdr3_aa: CASSAGTNTEAFF

v_call: TRBV18
j_call: TRBJ1-6
cdr3_aa: CASSPSRSDSPLHF

v_call: TRBV5-6
j_call: TRBJ1-1
cdr3_aa: CASSAATEAFF

v_call: TRBV30
j_call: TRBJ1-1
cdr3_aa: CAWSPRVLNTEAFF

v_call: TRBV4-2
j_call: TRBJ1-1
cdr3_aa: CASSQAGNLYEAFF

v_call: TRBV11-2
j_call: TRBJ2-3
cdr3_aa: CASSPVREDTQYF

v_call: TRBV28
j_call: TRBJ2-6
cdr3_aa: CASIKSSGANVLTF

v_call: TRBV10-3
j_call: TRBJ2-7
cdr3_aa: CAISPRILGEQYF

v_call: TRBV7-3
j_call: TRBJ1-4
cdr3_aa: CASSLLGGAHEKLFF

v_call: TRBV12-5
j_call: TRBJ2-2
cdr3_aa: CASGSLSRGGLDRAITGELFF

v_call: TRBV10-3
j_call: TRBJ2-1
cdr3_aa: CAISEGEGPSDEQFF

v_call: TRBV11-2
j_call: TRBJ2-7
cdr3_aa: CASRTRSEQYF

v_call: TRBV19
j_call: TRBJ1-5
cdr3_aa: CASTQNLGRSNQPQHF

v_call: TRBV7-9
j_call: TRBJ1-2
cdr3_aa: CASSSGDGGAAGYTF

v_call: TRBV20-1
j_call: TRBJ1-4
cdr3_aa: CSAGHPGHGRANEKLFF

v_call: TRBV28
j_call: TRBJ1-2
cdr3_aa: CASRTRENYGYTF

v_call: TRBV10-3
j_call: TRBJ2-3
cdr3_aa: CAISPASGGTSIATQYF

v_call: TRBV28
j_call: TRBJ2-7
cdr3_aa: CASSPAAGYPYEQYF

v_call: TRBV11-2
j_call: TRBJ2-2
cdr3_aa: CASSRDHTGELFF

v_call: TRBV7-9
j_call: TRBJ2-3
cdr3_aa: CASRRDIAGGWDTQYF

v_call: TRBV5-4
j_call: TRBJ1-6
cdr3_aa: CASSLAGVNSPLHF

v_call: TRBV18
j_call: TRBJ1-4
cdr3_aa: CASSSAGPNEKLFF

v_call: TRBV12-3/TRBV12-4
j_call: TRBJ1-1
cdr3_aa: CASSFWQGNTEAFF

v_call: TRBV10-1
j_call: TRBJ2-2
cdr3_aa: CASSDGSGGTGELFF

v_call: TRBV10-1
j_call: TRBJ1-3
cdr3_aa: CASSPGGPTGNTIYF

v_call: TRBV7-8
j_call: TRBJ2-7
cdr3_aa: CASSSGTGWEYEQYF

v_call: TRBV12-3/TRBV12-4
j_call: TRBJ2-2
cdr3_aa: CASTSGAGSGELFF

v_call: TRBV29-1
j_call: TRBJ1-1
cdr3_aa: CSVVVDHTEAFF

v_call: TRBV12-3/TRBV12-4
j_call: TRBJ2-4
cdr3_aa: CASSKVSRNDIQYF

v_call: TRBV28
j_call: TRBJ2-7
cdr3_aa: CASSSRRLLEQYF

v_call: TRBV7-9
j_call: TRBJ2-3
cdr3_aa: CASSFWGGAEDTQYF

v_call: TRBV7-2
j_call: TRBJ2-1
cdr3_aa: CASSTGLAGPYNEQFF

v_call: TRBV28
j_call: TRBJ1-2
cdr3_aa: CASSPTGEYGYTF

v_call: TRBV7-9
j_call: TRBJ1-1
cdr3_aa: CASSLSGTIVQAFF

v_call: TRBV3-1
j_call: TRBJ2-4
cdr3_aa: CTSSHPGTTAKNIQYF

v_call: TRBV12-3/TRBV12-4
j_call: TRBJ1-1
cdr3_aa: CASSFGQGSEAFF

v_call: TRBV2
j_call: TRBJ2-3
cdr3_aa: CARGASWGVGTDTQYF

v_call: TRBV6-2/TRBV6-3
j_call: TRBJ1-6
cdr3_aa: CASSYKTIFHSPLHF

v_call: TRBV6-1
j_call: TRBJ2-3
cdr3_aa: CASSEAGGSTTDTQYF

v_call: TRBV7-2
j_call: TRBJ2-5
cdr3_aa: CASSSSRQGFETQYF

v_call: TRBV30
j_call: TRBJ2-3
cdr3_aa: CAWSSPHRGLVDTQYF

v_call: TRBV20-1
j_call: TRBJ2-1
cdr3_aa: CSASSLGEYNEQFF

v_call: TRBV20-1
j_call: TRBJ1-1
cdr3_aa: CSARQGNPEAFF

v_call: TRBV18
j_call: TRBJ2-7
cdr3_aa: CASSRLSRGLYEQYF